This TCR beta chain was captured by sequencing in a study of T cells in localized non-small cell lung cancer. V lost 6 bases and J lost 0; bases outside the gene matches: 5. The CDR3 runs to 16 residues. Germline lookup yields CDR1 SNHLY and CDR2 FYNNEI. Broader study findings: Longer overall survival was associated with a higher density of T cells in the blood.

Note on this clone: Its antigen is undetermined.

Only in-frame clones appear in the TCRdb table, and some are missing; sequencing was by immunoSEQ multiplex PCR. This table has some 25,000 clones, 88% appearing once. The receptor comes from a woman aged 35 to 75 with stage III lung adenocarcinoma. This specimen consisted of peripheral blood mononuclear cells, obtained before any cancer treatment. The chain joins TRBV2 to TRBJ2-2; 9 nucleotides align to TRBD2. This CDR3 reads CASRVGTSTNTGELFF. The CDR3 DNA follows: TGTGCCAGCAGAGTGGGGACTAGCACGAACACCGGGGAGCTGTTTTTT.